The clone carrying this T cell receptor beta chain was seen more than once but under ten times. This sample stems from a study of blood T cell repertoires in COVID-19. Profiling relied on immunoSEQ multiplex PCR, and the TCRdb table lists in-frame clones only, not all of them. The repertoire holds about 210,000 clones, with 85% as singletons. The CDR3 runs to 15 residues. With 2 bases removed from V and 0 bases from J, the gap between germline ends came to 8 bases. The germline V gene has CDR1 KGHSH and CDR2 LQKENI. The receptor's source is a woman aged 70-85 years with COVID-19, enrolled during active disease. Sequenced material: peripheral blood. The chain couples TRBV18 to TRBJ1-3; D is uncertain. In DNA form, the CDR3 reads TGTGCCAGCTCACCATCGAGAAACTCTGGAAACACCATATATTTT. Translated: CASSPSRNSGNTIYF.